These 21 T cell receptor beta chains were all obtained from the same sample, sequenced in a study of regulatory T cells in long-lasting Graves disease. The time point: newly diagnosed GD, antithyroid drugs for less than 3 months. Making the TCR library involved RNA that had been extracted from PBMCs. Building the TCR beta libraries relied on iRepertoire HTBI primers, and CDR3 regions underwent Arm-PCR. Each CDR3 protein is one row after TCRdb ran MiXCR on the multiplex PCR reads. The sample lists a few hundred thousand distinct CDR3 sequences; about 11% were seen once. This sample also appeared in a second study, on T cells in Graves' hyperthyroidism and ophthalmopathy.

Sequenced material: peripheral blood mononuclear cells (PBMCs), taken at new diagnosis, from a patient treated with antithyroid drugs. These TCRs come from a woman aged 18-29 years with Graves disease.

This clonotype has at least ten counts. The chain links TRBV6-1 to TRBJ2-7, with unresolved D. CDR3 length: 14 amino acids. Per the germline V gene, CDR1 is MNHNS and CDR2 is SASEGT. V gave up 10 bases and J gave up 9 bases, with 25 bases separating them. The CDR3, as DNA: TGTGCCACCTTTGGTCTACCGGGCCCTGAGTGGCAGTACGTC. Translating gives CATFGLPGPEWQYV.

This clonotype was seen ten or more times. This sequence joins TRBV7-2 and TRBJ2-1, with TRBD2 matching 8 bases. Per the germline V gene, CDR1 is SGHTA and CDR2 is FQGNSA. Germline trimming cut 7 bases from V and 9 bases from J; bases unmatched to any gene: 2. The CDR3 has 11 residues. The CDR3: CASTGGAEQFF. The DNA of the CDR3 is TGTGCCAGCACCGGGGGGGCTGAGCAGTTCTTC.

This chain links TRBV7-2 with TRBJ2-7, with D perhaps TRBD1 (6 bases). Looked up from germline, CDR1 is SGHTA and CDR2 is FQGNSA. V lost 1 base to trimming and J lost 3 bases, with 7 bases between them. The CDR3 contains 13 residues. The CDR3 reads CASSLDRVYEQYV. CDR3 nucleotides: TGTGCCAGCAGCTTAGACAGGGTCTACGAGCAGTACGTC.

Many counts were recorded for this clonotype. The chain employs TRBV24-1 and TRBJ2-7; 14 positions match TRBD2. This CDR3 spans 18 amino acids. The ends lost 4 bases at V and 3 bases at J; junction bases unmatched: 10. CDR1 is KGHDR and CDR2 is SFDVKD in the germline V gene. The CDR3 DNA sequence: TGTGCCACCAGTGACTCCGGGACTAGCGGGAGAAGACACTACGAGCAGTACTTC. Its protein product is CATSDSGTSGRRHYEQYF.

Note on this clonotype: One base away lies a much larger clone, so this may be a sequencing read error. V and J are TRBV5-1 and TRBJ2-5; possibly TRBD1 for D (7 bases). This CDR3 spans 13 amino acids. The germline V gene encodes CDR1 SGHRS and CDR2 YFSETQ. CDR3 region: CASGGTARETQCF. The CDR3 DNA follows: TGTGCCAGCGGCGGGACAGCAAGAGAGACCCAGTGCTTC.

This clonotype occurred many times. The chain joins TRBV5-1 to TRBJ1-1; D unresolved. The CDR3 runs 12 residues. Germline CDR1 is SGHRS and CDR2 is YFSETQ. The V end lost 5 bases, the J end lost 4 bases, and 9 bases lay between the germline ends. The CDR3 nucleotides read TGCGCCAGCAGGGATGAGAGCACTGAAGCTTTCTTT. It yields the protein CASRDESTEAFF.

This clonotype was counted many times. CDR3 in amino acids: CASSTDRATGYGYTF. The CDR3 DNA reads TGTGCCAGCAGTACCGACAGGGCTACCGGCTATGGCTACACCTTC. V and J are TRBV28 and TRBJ1-2; 7 bases align to TRBD1. This CDR3 has 15 residues. V was clipped by 5 bases and J by 4 bases; unmatched bases: 10. Per the germline V gene, CDR1 is MDHEN and CDR2 is SYDVKM.

This clonotype was recorded many times. The rearrangement joins TRBV30 to TRBJ2-3; D assignment may be TRBD1 or TRBD2 (6 bases each). The germline V gene encodes CDR1 GTSNPN and CDR2 SVGIG (reference sequence). The CDR3 extends over 12 amino acids. The germline V and J ends were trimmed by 4 bases and 5 bases, with 10 bases remaining between them. Written as DNA, the CDR3 is TGTGCCTGGACGGGGGCGGGAGATACGCAGTATTTT. It codes for CAWTGAGDTQYF.

As for this clonotype: This likely reflects a read error, since a far larger clone is one base away. This rearrangement joins TRBV7-2 to TRBJ1-1; no definite D call. The CDR3 spans 17 residues. From germline, CDR1 is SGHTA and CDR2 FQGNSA. The CDR3 DNA follows: TGTGTCAGCAGCTTAGGTCGGGCGGGCGGAATTGGTACTGAAGCTTTCTTT. Protein product: CVSSLGRAGGIGTEAFF. Variable domain in full (rest from reference TRBV7-2 and TRBJ1-1): GAGVSQSPSNKVTEKGKDVELRCDPISGHTALYWYRQSLGQGLEFLIYFQGNSAPDKSGLPSDRFSAERTGGSVSTLTIQRTQQEDSAVYLCVSSLGRAGGIGTEAFFGQGTRLTVV.

In its sample, this clonotype was seen many times. The chain employs TRBV18 and TRBJ2-1; TRBD1 is a possible D gene (6 bases). The V end was cut by 0 bases, the J end by 8 bases, with 8 bases between. CDR3 size: 13 residues. Germline V lookup: CDR1 KGHSH, CDR2 LQKENI. The CDR3 DNA reads as TGTGCCAGCTCACCACCTCGACAGGATGAGCAGTTCTTC. Translation: CASSPPRQDEQFF.

This clonotype was seen repeatedly, ten times or more. The chain employs TRBV20-1 and TRBJ2-1; 7 nucleotides match TRBD2. The V gene's germline CDR1 is DFQATT and CDR2 SNEGSKA (reference sequence). There are 20 residues in the CDR3. J was trimmed by 7 bases and V by 4 bases; bases with no gene match: 28. Here the CDR3 reads CSAMDGWGRASGSRQNEQFF. In DNA, the CDR3 is TGCAGTGCTATGGATGGGTGGGGTAGGGCTAGCGGTTCCCGTCAAAATGAGCAGTTCTTC.

This clonotype was recorded many times. The rearrangement uses TRBV4-3 and TRBJ1-2; 8 bases map to TRBD1. V trimming: 0 bases; J trimming: 1 base; junction bases outside the gene matches: 10. Looked up from germline, CDR1 is LGHNA and CDR2 is YSLEER. This CDR3 region has 18 residues. For the CDR3, the DNA is TGCGCCAGCAGCCAAGAAGCCTGGGACAGGAGACGTAACTATGGCTACACCTTC. It is translated as CASSQEAWDRRRNYGYTF.

The CDR3 DNA reads TGTGCCAGCAGCCTCATAGCGGGACCGAACACCGGGGAGCTGTTTTTT. Its protein is CASSLIAGPNTGELFF. V and J are TRBV3-1 and TRBJ2-2; 8 bases agree with TRBD2. The CDR3 is made up of 16 amino acids. Germline V gene lookup returns CDR1 LGHDT and CDR2 YNNKEL (reference sequence). The J segment lost 0 bases and the V segment lost 4 bases, leaving 4 bases of the junction unmatched. Drawing the rest from reference TRBV3-1 and TRBJ2-2, the complete variable domain is DTAVSQTPKYLVTQMGNDKSIKCEQNLGHDTMYWYKQDSKKFLKIMFSYNNKELIINETVPNRFSPKSPDKAHLNLHINSLELGDSAVYFCASSLIAGPNTGELFFGEGSRLTVL.

In its sample, this clonotype was seen many times. The junction does not match germline at one end; this may be a read error. This chain uses TRBV28 with TRBJ2-7; 15 nucleotides agree with TRBD2. The CDR3 is 15 residues long. Per the germline V gene, CDR1 is MDHEN and CDR2 is SYDVKM. The CDR3 protein is CASSLRGLAGGIGDF. The DNA for the CDR3 is TGTGCCAGCAGTTTACGTGGACTAGCGGGAGGGATAGGGGACTTC.

This clonotype was counted at least ten times. The chain recombines TRBV20-1 with TRBJ1-2; D remains ambiguous. V lost 0 bases and J lost 5, with 4 bases in between. Germline V CDR1 and CDR2: DFQATT, SNEGSKA (reference sequence). This CDR3 region has 11 residues. In DNA, the CDR3 is TGCAGTGCTAGAGACAATTATGGCTACACCTTC. This translates into CSARDNYGYTF.

The chain recombines TRBV5-5 with TRBJ2-7, with 12 bases fitting TRBD2. The junction had 3 bases not matched to a gene; V was cut back by 0 bases and J by 2 bases. Germline values: CDR1 SGHKS, CDR2 YYEKEE (reference sequence). This CDR3 spans 16 amino acids. CDR3 DNA sequence: TGTGCCAGCAGCTTGGAGAGGACTAGCGGGACCTACGAGCAGTACTTC. It yields the protein CASSLERTSGTYEQYF.

This clonotype was recorded at least ten times. The chain carries TRBV24-1 and TRBJ2-2; D is possibly TRBD1 (6 bases). Trimming took 4 bases from V and 7 from J, leaving 15 bases between them. The CDR3 is made up of 15 amino acids. CDR1 is KGHDR and CDR2 is SFDVKD in the germline V gene. For the CDR3, the DNA is TGTGCCACCAGTGAAGCTACAGGGATGGGCGGGGAGCTGTTTTTT. Amino acid sequence: CATSEATGMGGELFF.

This clonotype has at least ten counts. The J gene is TRBJ2-2, the V gene TRBV24-1; D perhaps matches TRBD2 (6 bases). The germline CDR1 and CDR2 sequences are KGHDR and SFDVKD. Trimming removed 9 bases at V and 6 bases at J, with 16 bases between. The CDR3 consists of 14 residues. For the CDR3, the DNA is TGTGCCACCGGGACGGGAGTAACGCCCGGGGAGCTGTTTTTT. Protein: CATGTGVTPGELFF.

This clonotype appeared many times. The chain combines TRBV18 with TRBJ2-5; D gene unclear. Germline lookup yields CDR1 KGHSH and CDR2 LQKENI. CDR3 length: 12 residues. V was clipped by 4 bases and J by 5 bases, with 8 bases between them. The CDR3 coding sequence is TGTGCCAGCTCACTTCTAAGGGAGACCCAGTACTTC. It is translated as CASSLLRETQYF.

This clonotype was seen ten or more times. This rearrangement joins TRBV18 to TRBJ1-1; TRBD1 aligns across 11 bases. From germline, CDR1 is KGHSH and CDR2 LQKENI. This CDR3 comprises 17 residues. V shed 4 bases and J 1 base; nucleotides not matched to a gene: 8. This CDR3 reads CASSLTRTGGANTEAFF. The CDR3 DNA reads as TGTGCCAGCTCACTTACTCGGACAGGGGGCGCGAACACTGAAGCTTTCTTT.

This clonotype appeared many times. This rearrangement joins TRBV20-1 to TRBJ1-2; unclear D gene. Germline V lookup: CDR1 DFQATT, CDR2 SNEGSKA (reference sequence). V was shortened by 5 bases and J by 3 bases, with 22 bases between the two germline ends. This CDR3 comprises 16 residues. CDR3 in DNA: TGCAGTGCTGACCAGCGGATTCCGGGCATCGACTATGGCTACACCTTC. Its protein is CSADQRIPGIDYGYTF.